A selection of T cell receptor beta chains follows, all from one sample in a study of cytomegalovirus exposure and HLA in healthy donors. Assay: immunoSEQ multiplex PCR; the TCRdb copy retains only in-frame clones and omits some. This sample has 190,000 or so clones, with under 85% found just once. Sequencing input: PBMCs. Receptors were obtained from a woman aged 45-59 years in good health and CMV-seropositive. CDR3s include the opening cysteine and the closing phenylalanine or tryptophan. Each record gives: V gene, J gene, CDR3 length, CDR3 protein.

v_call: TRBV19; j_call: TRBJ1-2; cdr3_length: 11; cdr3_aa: CASSIAFGYTF
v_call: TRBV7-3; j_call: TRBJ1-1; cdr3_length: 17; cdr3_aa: CASSLTATGGRFTEAFF
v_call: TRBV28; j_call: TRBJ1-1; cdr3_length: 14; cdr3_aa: CASSRWGGNTEAFF
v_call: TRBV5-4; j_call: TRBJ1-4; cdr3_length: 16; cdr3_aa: CASSPKGETTNEKLFF
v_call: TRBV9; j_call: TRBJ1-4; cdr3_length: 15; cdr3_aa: CASSVTGTTNEKLFF
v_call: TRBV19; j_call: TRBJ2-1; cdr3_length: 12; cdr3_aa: CASSTGGNEQFF
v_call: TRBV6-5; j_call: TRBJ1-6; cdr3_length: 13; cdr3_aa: CASRQVYNSPLHF
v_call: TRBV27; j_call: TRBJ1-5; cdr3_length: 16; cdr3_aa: CASSMGLDRGDQPQHF
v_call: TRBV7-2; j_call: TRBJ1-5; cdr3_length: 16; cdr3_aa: CASSLGGGLGNQPQHF
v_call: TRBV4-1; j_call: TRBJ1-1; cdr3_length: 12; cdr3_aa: CASSQTGGRAFF
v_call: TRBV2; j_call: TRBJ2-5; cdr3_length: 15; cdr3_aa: CASSEMAPQVETQYF
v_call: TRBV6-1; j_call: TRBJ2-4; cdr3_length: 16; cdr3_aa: CASSARGAGGPNIQYF
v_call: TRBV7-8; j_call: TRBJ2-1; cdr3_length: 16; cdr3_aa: CASSLAVQRGYNEQFF
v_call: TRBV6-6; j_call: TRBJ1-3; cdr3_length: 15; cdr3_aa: CASSYYRGARDTIYF
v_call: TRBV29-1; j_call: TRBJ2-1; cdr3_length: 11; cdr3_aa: CSGVWANEQFF
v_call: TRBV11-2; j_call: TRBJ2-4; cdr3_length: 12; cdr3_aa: CASSLEGHIQYF
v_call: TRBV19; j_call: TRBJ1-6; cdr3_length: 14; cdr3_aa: CASTSGQYNSPLHF
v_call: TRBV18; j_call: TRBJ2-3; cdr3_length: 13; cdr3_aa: CASSPPTGDTQYF
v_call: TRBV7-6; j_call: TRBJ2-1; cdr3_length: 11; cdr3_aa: CASSLLNEQFF
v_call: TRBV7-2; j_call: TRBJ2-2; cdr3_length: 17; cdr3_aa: CASSLGLALIITGELFF
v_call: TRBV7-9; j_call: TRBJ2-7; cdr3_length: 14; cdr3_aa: CASSLGQKSYEQYF
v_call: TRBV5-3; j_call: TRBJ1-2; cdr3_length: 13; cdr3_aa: CASHTTADYGYTF
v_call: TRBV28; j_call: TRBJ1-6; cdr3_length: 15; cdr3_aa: CASRGIQGSGSPLHF
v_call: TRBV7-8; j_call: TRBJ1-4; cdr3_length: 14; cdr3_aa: CASSLESFNEKLFF
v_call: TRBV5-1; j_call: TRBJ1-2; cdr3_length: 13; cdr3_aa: CASSSGGTLSYTF
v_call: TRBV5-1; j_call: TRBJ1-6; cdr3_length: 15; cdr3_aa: CASSLAIQQGSPLHF
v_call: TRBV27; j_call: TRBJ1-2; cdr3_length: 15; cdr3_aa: CASSPTGVPREGYTF